A single sample gave rise to the 22 T cell receptor beta chains below, sequenced in a study of OX40 agonist ivuxolimab in advanced cancers. Clones were sequenced by immunoSEQ multiplex PCR, and TCRdb holds only the in-frame ones, with some missing. The sample carries tens of thousands of clones, about 88% recorded once. Sequenced material: CD4+ or CD8+ T cells sorted from blood, taken in a trial of the OX40 agonist ivuxolimab. Receptors were obtained from an adult with an advanced solid tumor such as melanoma, head and neck, liver or kidney cancer.

CDR3 nucleotide sequence: TGCGCCAGCAGCGCCGGGACAGGGCTTAGCTCTGGAAACACCATATATTTT. Its translation is CASSAGTGLSSGNTIYF. The chain is built from TRBV5-1 and TRBJ1-3; 9 nucleotides align to TRBD1. The germline V gene has CDR1 SGHRS and CDR2 YFSETQ. The CDR3 runs 17 residues. The junction had 8 bases not matched to a gene; V was cut back by 4 bases and J by 0 bases.

Here the CDR3 reads CASSLNWAAGELFF. In DNA, the CDR3 is TGTGCCAGCAGCTTGAATTGGGCGGCCGGGGAGCTGTTTTTT. The chain has TRBV7-9 and TRBJ2-2; D is unclear. Trimming stripped 3 bases from V and 6 bases from J, with 11 bases between. Germline V gives CDR1 SEHNR, CDR2 FQNEAQ (reference sequence). CDR3 length: 14 residues.

Only a few counts were recorded for this clone. This chain uses TRBV30 with TRBJ2-7; 7 bases align to TRBD2. The V gene end was trimmed by 6 bases and the J gene end by 2 bases; junction bases not matched to a gene: 10. The CDR3 totals 14 residues. Germline loops: CDR1 GTSNPN, CDR2 SVGIG (reference sequence). The CDR3 is CACTREGLAYEQYF. The CDR3 DNA reads TGTGCCTGCACTAGGGAGGGTTTGGCCTACGAGCAGTACTTC.

V usage is TRBV6-9 and J usage is TRBJ1-6; 11 positions match TRBD1. V lost 3 bases, J lost 9 bases, and 4 bases stayed unmatched. The length of the CDR3 is 15 residues. Germline V gene sequence: CDR1 MNHGY, CDR2 SVAAGI. The CDR3 is CASSYSDRGLSPLHF. The CDR3 bases are TGTGCCAGCAGTTACTCGGACAGGGGGCTTTCACCCCTCCACTTT.

The CDR3 DNA reads TGCGCCAGCAGCCAAGATGGAAATCTCCGGACGGGAACTAATGAAAAACTGTTTTTT. This translates into CASSQDGNLRTGTNEKLFF. The chain recombines TRBV4-1 with TRBJ1-4; no clear D gene. The germline gives CDR1 MGHRA, CDR2 YSYEKL. V lost 0 bases, J lost 1 base, and 18 bases lay in between. The CDR3 consists of 19 residues.

The chain uses TRBV29-1 and TRBJ1-2; tentatively, D is TRBD1 (6 bases). Trimming left V 1 base short and J 4 bases short, with 10 bases between. Germline V CDR1 and CDR2: SQVTM, ANQGSEA. The CDR3 loop spans 13 amino acids. The DNA of the CDR3 is TGCAGCGTTGAAGGAGGGGGATTCTATGGCTACACCTTC. As protein: CSVEGGGFYGYTF.

The chain combines TRBV2 with TRBJ2-2; 8 nucleotides agree with TRBD2. The CDR3 is 13 amino acids. Germline V lookup: CDR1 SNHLY, CDR2 FYNNEI. J was trimmed by 6 bases and V by 8 bases; bases with no gene match: 5. The CDR3 DNA follows: TGTGCCAGCGCAGGGCGGGAGGCCGGGGAGCTGTTTTTT. Translated, it gives CASAGREAGELFF.

This chain links TRBV4-1 with TRBJ1-2, with TRBD1 matching 9 bases. Unmatched junction bases numbered 11, after V lost 5 bases and J lost 1 base. Germline V gene sequence: CDR1 MGHRA, CDR2 YSYEKL. This CDR3 region has 17 residues. For the CDR3, the DNA is TGCGCCAGCAGCAAAGGGACAGGGCCTCGCCTTAACTATGGCTACACCTTC. It yields the protein CASSKGTGPRLNYGYTF.

This chain connects TRBV7-3 to TRBJ1-1; perhaps TRBD1 as D (6 bases). With 5 bases removed from V and 6 bases from J, the gap between germline ends came to 19 bases. There are 15 residues in the CDR3. From germline, CDR1 is SGHTA and CDR2 FQGTGA. The CDR3 spells CASSPNGGGKAEAFF. The CDR3 bases are TGTGCCAGCAGCCCAAACGGAGGGGGTAAGGCTGAAGCTTTCTTT.

J is TRBJ2-7 and V is TRBV6-6, with D unresolved. This CDR3 contains 14 residues. Germline CDR1 is MNHNY and CDR2 is SVGAGI (reference sequence). V was clipped by 0 bases and J by 6 bases, with 12 bases between them. CDR3 loop: CASSYSNQGPEQYF. In nucleotides, the CDR3 is TGTGCCAGCAGTTACTCGAATCAAGGACCCGAGCAGTACTTC.

V is TRBV7-9 and J is TRBJ2-7; TRBD2 matches 9 bases. J lost 1 base, V lost 5 bases, and 12 bases had no gene match. The CDR3 has 17 amino acids. Germline V gives CDR1 SEHNR, CDR2 FQNEAQ (reference sequence). As DNA, the CDR3 is TGTGCCAGCAGCCCAAGGGGGAGCGGGGGGCCATCCTACGAGCAGTACTTC. Its protein product is CASSPRGSGGPSYEQYF.

This clone came up once. This rearrangement joins TRBV7-2 to TRBJ2-2; the match to TRBD2 covers 12 bases. The V and J ends lost 5 bases and 5 bases, in that order; junction bases with no gene match: 3. CDR3 length equals 15 residues. Per the germline V gene, CDR1 is SGHTA and CDR2 is FQGNSA. Written as DNA, the CDR3 is TGTGCCAGCAGCACTCTAGCGGGGGGGACCGGGGAGCTGTTTTTT. As protein: CASSTLAGGTGELFF. Full variable domain (outside the CDR3, taken from reference TRBV7-2 and TRBJ2-2): GAGVSQSPSNKVTEKGKDVELRCDPISGHTALYWYRQSLGQGLEFLIYFQGNSAPDKSGLPSDRFSAERTGGSVSTLTIQRTQQEDSAVYLCASSTLAGGTGELFFGEGSRLTVL.

Of note for this clone: It is unclear where the CDR3 begins or ends on the DNA, so no DNA is shown, and the CDR3 is as TCRdb lists it. The rearrangement joins TRBV21-1 to TRBJ1-5. TRBV21-1 is a known pseudogene. The length of the CDR3 is 21 amino acids, counting both ends. CDR3 in amino acids: CASSKAWAGGTEVGLNQPQHF.

Worth noting for this clone: At one end, the junction sequence differs from germline, possibly due to a read error. Other DNA variants within this sample encode the same CDR3. This chain connects TRBV7-8 to TRBJ2-2, with D possibly matching TRBD2 (5 bases). Germline V CDR1 and CDR2: SGHVS, FQNEAQ. This CDR3 has 14 residues. CDR3 nucleotides: TGTGCCAGCAGCCCCCGCGGGTATGCCGGGGAGCTGTTTTTC. Amino acid sequence: CASSPRGYAGELFF.

The chain combines TRBV19 with TRBJ2-1; 7 positions agree with TRBD2. V was clipped by 6 bases and J by 5 bases; unmatched bases: 7. Germline-derived CDR1 and CDR2 are LNHDA and SQIVND (reference sequence). This CDR3 spans 14 amino acids. DNA of the CDR3: TGTGCCAGTAGGGATTTGGGGGGGGACAATGAGCAGTTCTTC. Protein: CASRDLGGDNEQFF. Using reference TRBV19 and TRBJ2-1 for the parts outside the CDR3, the full variable domain is DGGITQSPKYLFRKEGQNVTLSCEQNLNHDAMYWYRQDPGQGLRLIYYSQIVNDFQKGDIAEGYSVSREKKESFPLTVTSAQKNPTAFYLCASRDLGGDNEQFFGPGTRLTVL.

The chain employs TRBV7-6 and TRBJ2-5, with D perhaps given as TRBD1 or TRBD2 (5 bases each). The CDR3 has 13 residues. From germline, CDR1 is SGHVS and CDR2 FNYEAQ. Trimming removed 6 bases at V and 5 bases at J, with 13 bases between. The DNA of the CDR3 is TGTGCCAGCAGGGGACCAAATCAGGAGACCCAGTACTTC. This gives the protein CASRGPNQETQYF.

The chain recombines TRBV5-1 with TRBJ2-3; D is unresolved. CDR1 and CDR2 (germline): SGHRS, YFSETQ. The CDR3 contains 12 residues. V was shortened by 4 bases and J by 2 bases, with 5 bases between the two germline ends. In DNA form, the CDR3 reads TGCGCCAGCAGCCTCAACACAGATACGCAGTATTTT. This codes for CASSLNTDTQYF.

This chain uses TRBV6-1 with TRBJ2-7; no firm D call. Germline CDR1 MNHNS, CDR2 SASEGT. V lost 7 bases, J lost 3 bases, and 7 bases lay in between. The CDR3 is 11 residues long. DNA for the CDR3: TGTGCCAGCACAACCTACTACGAGCAGTACTTC. This translates into CASTTYYEQYF.

V and J are TRBV7-6 and TRBJ2-1; D unclear. The CDR3 extends over 11 amino acids. Per germline, CDR1 SGHVS and CDR2 FNYEAQ. V lost 5 bases and J lost 5, with 4 bases in between. The CDR3: CASSIHNEQFF. CDR3 nucleotides: TGTGCCAGCAGCATCCACAATGAGCAGTTCTTC. Full variable domain (rest looked up from reference TRBV7-6 and TRBJ2-1): GAGVSQSPRYKVTKRGQDVALRCDPISGHVSLYWYRQALGQGPEFLTYFNYEAQQDKSGLPNDRFSAERPEGSISTLTIQRTEQRDSAMYRCASSIHNEQFFGPGTRLTVL.

This chain links TRBV6-1 with TRBJ2-1; 8 bases are shared with TRBD2. V lost 6 bases, J lost 11 bases, and 6 bases stayed unmatched. CDR1 and CDR2 (germline): MNHNS, SASEGT. The CDR3 spans 12 residues. The CDR3 sequence is CASRWAGGQQFF. CDR3 sequence (DNA): TGTGCCAGCAGATGGGCGGGGGGACAGCAGTTCTTC.

The gene calls are TRBV19 and TRBJ1-4, with 7 positions matching TRBD1. CDR3 size: 15 residues. Germline V gene data show CDR1 as LNHDA and CDR2 as SQIVND (reference sequence). J lost 4 bases, V lost 6 bases, and 8 bases had no gene match. CDR3 DNA: TGTGCCAGTAGAACTCGGACAGGAGTTAATGAAAAACTGTTTTTT. This encodes CASRTRTGVNEKLFF.

The chain uses TRBV6-1 and TRBJ1-1, with a tentative D call TRBD1 (6 bases). V lost 3 bases and J lost 4, with 12 bases in between. The germline V gene encodes CDR1 MNHNS and CDR2 SASEGT. CDR3 length: 14 residues. DNA of the CDR3: TGTGCCAGCAGTGACCCTGGACAGTTCACTGAAGCTTTCTTT. The encoded protein is CASSDPGQFTEAFF.